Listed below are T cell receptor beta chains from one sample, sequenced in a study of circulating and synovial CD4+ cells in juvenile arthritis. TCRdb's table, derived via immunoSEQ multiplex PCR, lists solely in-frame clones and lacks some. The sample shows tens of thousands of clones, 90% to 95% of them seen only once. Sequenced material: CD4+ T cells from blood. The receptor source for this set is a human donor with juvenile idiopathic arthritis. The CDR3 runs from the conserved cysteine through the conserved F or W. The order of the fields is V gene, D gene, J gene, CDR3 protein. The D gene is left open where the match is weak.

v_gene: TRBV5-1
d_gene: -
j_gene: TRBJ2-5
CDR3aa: CASSSQETQYF

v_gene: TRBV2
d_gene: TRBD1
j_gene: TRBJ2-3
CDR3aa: CASRSPRGQGDTQYF

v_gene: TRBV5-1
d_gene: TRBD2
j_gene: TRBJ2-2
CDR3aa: CASSLGLAEDGELFF

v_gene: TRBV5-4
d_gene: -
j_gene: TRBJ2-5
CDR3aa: CASSLRTAIQETQYF

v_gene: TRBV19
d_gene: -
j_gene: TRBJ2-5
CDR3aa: CASSLRSTQETQYF

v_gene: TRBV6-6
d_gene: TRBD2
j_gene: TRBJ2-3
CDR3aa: CASSYGRLAVTDTQYF

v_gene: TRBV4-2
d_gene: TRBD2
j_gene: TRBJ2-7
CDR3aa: CASSQDFQAEISGGSYEQYF

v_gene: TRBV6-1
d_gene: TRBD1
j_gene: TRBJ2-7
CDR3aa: CASGTGVSYEQYF

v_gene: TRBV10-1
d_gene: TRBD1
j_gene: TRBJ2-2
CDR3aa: CASGSTGSGELFF

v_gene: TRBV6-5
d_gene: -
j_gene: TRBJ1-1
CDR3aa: CASSFTGGNTEAFF

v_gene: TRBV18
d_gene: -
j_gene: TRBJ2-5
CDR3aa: CASSPPLRNQETQYF

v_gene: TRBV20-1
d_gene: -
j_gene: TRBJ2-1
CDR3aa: CSARDNEQFF

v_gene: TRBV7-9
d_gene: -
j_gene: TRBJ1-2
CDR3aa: CASSAEGRGYTF

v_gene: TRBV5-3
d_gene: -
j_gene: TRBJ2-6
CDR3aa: CARSLRTGGANVLTF

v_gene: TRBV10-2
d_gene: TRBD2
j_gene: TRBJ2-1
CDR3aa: CASSANSGTSLNEQFF

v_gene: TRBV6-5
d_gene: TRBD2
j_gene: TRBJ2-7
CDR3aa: CASSYSGGREEQYF

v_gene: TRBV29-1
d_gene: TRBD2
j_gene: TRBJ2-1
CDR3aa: CSVEAYGRASYNEQFF

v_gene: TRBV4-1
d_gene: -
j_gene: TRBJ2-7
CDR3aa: CASSPGGTGKEYEQYF

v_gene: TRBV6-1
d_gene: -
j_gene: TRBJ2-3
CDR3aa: CASSEVGGPGSTQYF

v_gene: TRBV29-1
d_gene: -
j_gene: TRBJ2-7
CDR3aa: CSVAPPGREDYEQYF

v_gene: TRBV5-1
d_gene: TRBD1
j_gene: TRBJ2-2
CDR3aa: CASSTRTGDTGELFF

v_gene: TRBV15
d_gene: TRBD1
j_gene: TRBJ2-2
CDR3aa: CATAPDRVTNGELFF

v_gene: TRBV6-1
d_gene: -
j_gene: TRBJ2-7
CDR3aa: CASSEVSLVGEQYF

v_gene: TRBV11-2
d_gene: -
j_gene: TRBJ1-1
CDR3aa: CASSHASSGNMNTEAFF

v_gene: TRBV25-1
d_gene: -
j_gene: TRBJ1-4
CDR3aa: CASSEHRVGEKLFF

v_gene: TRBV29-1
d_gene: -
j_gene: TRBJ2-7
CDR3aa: CSVGKRQDPEQYF

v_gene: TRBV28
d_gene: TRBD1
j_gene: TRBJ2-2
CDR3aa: CASSDRGRDGELFF

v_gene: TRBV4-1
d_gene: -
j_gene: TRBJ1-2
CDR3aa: CASSQVGGAANYGYTF

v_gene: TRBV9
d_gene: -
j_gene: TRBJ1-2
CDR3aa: CASSVYKGANSGSYTF

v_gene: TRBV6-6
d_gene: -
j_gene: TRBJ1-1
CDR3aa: CASANWAVGDTEAFF

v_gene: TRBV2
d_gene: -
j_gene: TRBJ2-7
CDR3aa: CAILGTDAYEQYF

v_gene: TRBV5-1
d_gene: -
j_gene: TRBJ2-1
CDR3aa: CASSTGLQSSYNEQFF

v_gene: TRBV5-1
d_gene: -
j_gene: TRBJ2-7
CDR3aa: CASSPRTGSNEQYF

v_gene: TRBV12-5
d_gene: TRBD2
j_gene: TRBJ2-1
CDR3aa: CASGLPTGTSGGANEQFF

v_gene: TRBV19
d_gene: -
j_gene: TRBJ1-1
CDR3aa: CASTPLGQGYTEAFF

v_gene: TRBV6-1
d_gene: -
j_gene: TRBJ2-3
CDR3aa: CASRLAADTQYF

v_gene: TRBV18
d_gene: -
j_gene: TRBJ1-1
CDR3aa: CASSLDTMNTEAFF

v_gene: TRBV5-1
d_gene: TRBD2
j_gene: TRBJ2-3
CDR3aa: CASSSSGGSIGTDTQYF

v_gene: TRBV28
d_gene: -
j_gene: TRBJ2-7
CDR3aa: CASSPLYEQYF

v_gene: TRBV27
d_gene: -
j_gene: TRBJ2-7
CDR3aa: CASRRRLDSYEQYF

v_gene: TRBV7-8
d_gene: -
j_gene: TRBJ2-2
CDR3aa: CASSPRRITAGELFF

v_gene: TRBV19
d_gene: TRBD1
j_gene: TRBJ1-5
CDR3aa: CASSRETGGWQPQHF

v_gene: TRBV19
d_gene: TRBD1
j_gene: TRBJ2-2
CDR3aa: CASSITGVHTGELFF

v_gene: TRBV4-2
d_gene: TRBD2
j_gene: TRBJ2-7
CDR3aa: CASSQRRLAGDQERALYEQYF

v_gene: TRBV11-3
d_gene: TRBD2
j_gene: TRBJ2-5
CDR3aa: CASSLAGLAGETQYF

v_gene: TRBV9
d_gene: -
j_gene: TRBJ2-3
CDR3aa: CASSALTDTQYF